Sequencing of this TCR beta chain was carried out in a study of T cells and Merkel cell carcinoma outcomes. Study results and limitations: Repertoire plus T-cell density reportedly predicted Merkel cell carcinoma outcomes.

Concerning this clone itself: What it binds is unknown.

Looked up from germline, CDR1 is WNHNN and CDR2 is SYGVQD (reference sequence). The CDR3 has 16 residues. The V gene end was trimmed by 2 bases and the J gene end by 7 bases; junction bases not matched to a gene: 6. Some clones are missing from TCRdb's copy, which holds only in-frame ones; the method was immunoSEQ multiplex PCR. Among roughly 16,000 clones listed, about four fifths were seen once. The rearrangement uses TRBV10-1 and TRBJ2-3, with TRBD2 identical over 13 bases. The sequenced sample was tumor tissue from Merkel cell carcinoma. The TCR was taken from a human donor with Merkel cell carcinoma. This CDR3 reads CASSERGLAGVNTQYF. In DNA form, the CDR3 reads TGCGCCAGCAGTGAGAGAGGACTAGCGGGGGTCAATACGCAGTATTTT.